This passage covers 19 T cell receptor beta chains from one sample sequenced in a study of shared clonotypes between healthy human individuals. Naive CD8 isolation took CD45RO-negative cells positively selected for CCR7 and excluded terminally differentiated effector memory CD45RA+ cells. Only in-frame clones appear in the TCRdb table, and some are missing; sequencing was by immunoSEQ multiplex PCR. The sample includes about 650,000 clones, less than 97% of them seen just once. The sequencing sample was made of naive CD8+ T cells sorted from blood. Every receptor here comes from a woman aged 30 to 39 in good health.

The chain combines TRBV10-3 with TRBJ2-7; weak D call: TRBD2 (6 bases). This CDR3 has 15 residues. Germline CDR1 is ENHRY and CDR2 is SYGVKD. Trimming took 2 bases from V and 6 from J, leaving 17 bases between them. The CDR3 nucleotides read TGTGCCATCAGTGAGCCCTGGACTACAGCGCTCGAGCAGTACTTC. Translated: CAISEPWTTALEQYF.

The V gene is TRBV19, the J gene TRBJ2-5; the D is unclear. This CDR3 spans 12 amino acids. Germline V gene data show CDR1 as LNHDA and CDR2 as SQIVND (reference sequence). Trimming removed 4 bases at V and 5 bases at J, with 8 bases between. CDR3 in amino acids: CASSTAAETQYF. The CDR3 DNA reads TGTGCCAGTAGTACCGCGGCTGAGACCCAGTACTTC.

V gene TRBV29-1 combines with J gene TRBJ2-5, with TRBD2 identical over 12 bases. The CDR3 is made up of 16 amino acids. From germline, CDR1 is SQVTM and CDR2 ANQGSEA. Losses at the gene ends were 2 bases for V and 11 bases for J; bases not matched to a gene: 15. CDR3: CSVERPGLAGGGEQYF. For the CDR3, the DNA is TGCAGCGTTGAAAGACCTGGCCTAGCGGGAGGGGGAGAGCAGTACTTC.

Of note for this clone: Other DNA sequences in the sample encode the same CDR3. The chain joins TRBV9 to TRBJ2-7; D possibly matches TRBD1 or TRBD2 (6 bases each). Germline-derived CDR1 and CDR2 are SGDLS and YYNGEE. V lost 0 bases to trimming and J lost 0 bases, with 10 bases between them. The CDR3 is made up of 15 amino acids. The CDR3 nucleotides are TGTGCCAGCAGCGTAGGAGGGGGGAACTCCTACGAGCAGTACTTC. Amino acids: CASSVGGGNSYEQYF. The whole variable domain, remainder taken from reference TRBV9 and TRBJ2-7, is DSGVTQTPKHLITATGQRVTLRCSPRSGDLSVYWYQQSLDQGLQFLIQYYNGEERAKGNILERFSAQQFPDLHSELNLSSLELGDSALYFCASSVGGGNSYEQYFGPGTRLTVT.

The CDR3: CASSLREGVSYGYTF. DNA for the CDR3: TGTGCCAGCAGTTTACGAGAGGGGGTATCCTATGGCTACACCTTC. This chain connects TRBV27 to TRBJ1-2; possibly TRBD1 for D (6 bases). Germline V gene data show CDR1 as MNHEY and CDR2 as SMNVEV (reference sequence). Trimming took 2 bases from V and 4 from J, leaving 14 bases between them. The CDR3 runs 15 residues.

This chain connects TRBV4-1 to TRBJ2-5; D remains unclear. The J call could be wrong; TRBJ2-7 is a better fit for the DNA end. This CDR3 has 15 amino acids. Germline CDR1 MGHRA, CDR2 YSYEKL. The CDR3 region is CASSQVIGYSYEQYF. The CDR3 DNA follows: TGCGCCAGCAGCCAAGTGATCGGGTATTCCTACGAGCAGTACTTC.

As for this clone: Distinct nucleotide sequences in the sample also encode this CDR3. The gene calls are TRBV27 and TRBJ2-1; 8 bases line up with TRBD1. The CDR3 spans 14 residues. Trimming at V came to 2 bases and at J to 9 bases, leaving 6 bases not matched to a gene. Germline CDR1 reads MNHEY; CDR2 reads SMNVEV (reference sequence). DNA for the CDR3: TGTGCCAGCAGTTTAGGCCAGGGGGCGGGTGAGCAGTTCTTC. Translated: CASSLGQGAGEQFF.

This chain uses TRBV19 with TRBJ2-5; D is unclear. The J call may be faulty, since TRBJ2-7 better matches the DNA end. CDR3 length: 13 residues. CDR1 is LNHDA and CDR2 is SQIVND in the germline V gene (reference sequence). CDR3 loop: CASSMGRAYEQYF. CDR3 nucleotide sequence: TGTGCCAGTAGTATGGGTCGAGCCTACGAGCAGTACTTC.

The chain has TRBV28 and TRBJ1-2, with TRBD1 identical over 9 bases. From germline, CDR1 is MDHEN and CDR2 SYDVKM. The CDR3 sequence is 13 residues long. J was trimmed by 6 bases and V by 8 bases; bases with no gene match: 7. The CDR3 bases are TGTGCCAGCGCCGACAGGGGGTCAGATGGCTACACCTTC. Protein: CASADRGSDGYTF.

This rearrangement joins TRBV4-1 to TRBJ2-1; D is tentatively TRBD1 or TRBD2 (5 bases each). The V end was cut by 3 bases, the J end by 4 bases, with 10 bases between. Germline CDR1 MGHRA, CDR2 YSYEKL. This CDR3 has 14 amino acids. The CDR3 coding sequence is TGCGCCAGCAGCCATGGGGGACCATACAATGAGCAGTTCTTC. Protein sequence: CASSHGGPYNEQFF.

The CDR3 is CASSLVSPPYEQYF. The CDR3 coding sequence is TGTGCCAGCAGTTTAGTCAGCCCTCCCTACGAGCAGTACTTC. The V gene is TRBV27, the J gene TRBJ2-7; D unresolved. Trimming cost V 2 bases and J 2 bases, with 10 bases left between them. CDR1 is MNHEY and CDR2 is SMNVEV in the germline V gene (reference sequence). The CDR3 totals 14 residues.

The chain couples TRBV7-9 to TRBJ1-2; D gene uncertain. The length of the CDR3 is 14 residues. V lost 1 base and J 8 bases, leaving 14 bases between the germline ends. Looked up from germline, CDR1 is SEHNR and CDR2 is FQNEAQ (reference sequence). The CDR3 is CASSLVWERGGYTF. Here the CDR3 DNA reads TGTGCCAGCAGCTTAGTTTGGGAACGAGGAGGCTACACCTTC.

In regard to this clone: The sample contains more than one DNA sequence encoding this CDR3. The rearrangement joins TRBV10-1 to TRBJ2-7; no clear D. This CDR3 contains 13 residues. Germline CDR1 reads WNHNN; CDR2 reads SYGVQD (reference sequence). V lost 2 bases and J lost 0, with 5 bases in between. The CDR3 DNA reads TGCGCCAGCAGTGAGGCAGGCTCCTACGAGCAGTACTTC. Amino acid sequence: CASSEAGSYEQYF.

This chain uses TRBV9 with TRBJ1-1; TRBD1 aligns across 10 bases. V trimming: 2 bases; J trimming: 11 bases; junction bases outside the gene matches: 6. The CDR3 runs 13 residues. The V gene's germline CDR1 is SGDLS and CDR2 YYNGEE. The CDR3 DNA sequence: TGTGCCAGCAGCGTGGCCCCGGGACAGGGGGCTTTCTTT. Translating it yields CASSVAPGQGAFF. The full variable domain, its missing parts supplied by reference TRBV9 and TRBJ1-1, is DSGVTQTPKHLITATGQRVTLRCSPRSGDLSVYWYQQSLDQGLQFLIQYYNGEERAKGNILERFSAQQFPDLHSELNLSSLELGDSALYFCASSVAPGQGAFFGQGTRLTVV.

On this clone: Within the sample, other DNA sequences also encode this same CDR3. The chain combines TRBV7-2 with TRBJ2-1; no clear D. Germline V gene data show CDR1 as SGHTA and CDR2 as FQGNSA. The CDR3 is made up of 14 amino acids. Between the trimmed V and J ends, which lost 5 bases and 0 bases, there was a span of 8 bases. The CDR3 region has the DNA TGTGCCAGCAGCCTCGATTCCTCCTACAATGAGCAGTTCTTC. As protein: CASSLDSSYNEQFF. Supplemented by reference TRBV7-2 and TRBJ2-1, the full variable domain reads GAGVSQSPSNKVTEKGKDVELRCDPISGHTALYWYRQSLGQGLEFLIYFQGNSAPDKSGLPSDRFSAERTGGSVSTLTIQRTQQEDSAVYLCASSLDSSYNEQFFGPGTRLTVL.

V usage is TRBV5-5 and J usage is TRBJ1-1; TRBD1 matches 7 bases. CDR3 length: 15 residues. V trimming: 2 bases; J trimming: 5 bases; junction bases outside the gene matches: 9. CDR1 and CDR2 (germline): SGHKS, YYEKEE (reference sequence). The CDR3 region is CASSFDQQGRTEAFF. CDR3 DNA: TGTGCCAGCAGCTTCGATCAACAGGGGAGAACTGAAGCTTTCTTT.

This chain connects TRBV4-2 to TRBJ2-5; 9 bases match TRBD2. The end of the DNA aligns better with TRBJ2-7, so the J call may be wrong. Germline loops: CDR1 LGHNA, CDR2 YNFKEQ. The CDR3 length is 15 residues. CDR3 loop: CASSQAGTSQDEQYF. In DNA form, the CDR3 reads TGTGCCAGCAGCCAAGCCGGGACTAGCCAGGACGAGCAGTACTTC.

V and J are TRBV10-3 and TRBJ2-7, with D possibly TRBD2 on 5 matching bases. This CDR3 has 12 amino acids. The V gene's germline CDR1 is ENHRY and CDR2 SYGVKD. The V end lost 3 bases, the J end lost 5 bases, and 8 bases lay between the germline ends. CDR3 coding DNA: TGTGCCATCAGTGAAAGTAGCGACGAGCAGTACTTC. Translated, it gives CAISESSDEQYF.

The CDR3 DNA reads TGTGCCAGCAGCAAAAACAGGGGGGAAGGAGAGACCCAGTACTTC. Amino acid sequence: CASSKNRGEGETQYF. This sequence joins TRBV6-6 and TRBJ2-5, with 8 bases fitting TRBD1. Per the germline V gene, CDR1 is MNHNY and CDR2 is SVGAGI (reference sequence). CDR3 length equals 15 residues. V lost 6 bases and J lost 4; bases outside the gene matches: 10.